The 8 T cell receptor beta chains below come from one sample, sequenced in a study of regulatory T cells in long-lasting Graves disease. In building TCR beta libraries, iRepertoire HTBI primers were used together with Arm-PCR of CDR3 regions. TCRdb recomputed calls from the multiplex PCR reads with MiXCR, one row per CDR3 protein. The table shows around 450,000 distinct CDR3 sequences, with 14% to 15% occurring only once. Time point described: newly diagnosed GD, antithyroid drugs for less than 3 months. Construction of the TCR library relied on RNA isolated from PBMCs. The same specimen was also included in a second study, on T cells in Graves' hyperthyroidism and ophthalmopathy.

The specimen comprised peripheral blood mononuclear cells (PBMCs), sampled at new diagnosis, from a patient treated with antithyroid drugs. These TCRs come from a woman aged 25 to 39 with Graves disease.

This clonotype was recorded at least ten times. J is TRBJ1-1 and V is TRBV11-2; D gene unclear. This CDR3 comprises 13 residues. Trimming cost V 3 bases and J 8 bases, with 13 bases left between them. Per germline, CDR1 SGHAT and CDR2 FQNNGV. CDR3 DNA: TGTGCCAGCAGCTTTCAGACTAAGAGGGAAGCTTTCTTT. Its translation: CASSFQTKREAFF.

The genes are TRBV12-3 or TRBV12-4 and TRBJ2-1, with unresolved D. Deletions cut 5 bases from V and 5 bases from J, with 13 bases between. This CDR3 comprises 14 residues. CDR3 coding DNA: TGTGCCAGCAGTCCTTACCTCGGAGACAATGAGCAGTTCTTC. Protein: CASSPYLGDNEQFF.

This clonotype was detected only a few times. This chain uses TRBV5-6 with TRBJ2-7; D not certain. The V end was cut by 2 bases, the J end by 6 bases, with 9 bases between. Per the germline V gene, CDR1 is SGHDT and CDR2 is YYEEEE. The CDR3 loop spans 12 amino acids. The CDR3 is CASSFVPAEQYF. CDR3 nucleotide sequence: TGTGCCAGCAGCTTTGTGCCGGCCGAGCAGTACTTC.

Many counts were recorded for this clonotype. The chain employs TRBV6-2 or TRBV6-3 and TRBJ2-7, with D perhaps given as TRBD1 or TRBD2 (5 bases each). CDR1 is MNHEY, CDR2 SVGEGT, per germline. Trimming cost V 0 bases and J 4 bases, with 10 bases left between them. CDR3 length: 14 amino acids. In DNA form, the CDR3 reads TGTGCCAGCAGTTACTCCGGGGCAAATTACGAGCAGTACTTC. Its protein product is CASSYSGANYEQYF.

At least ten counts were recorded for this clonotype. The CDR3 loop is CASSSISGSSYEQYF. As DNA, the CDR3 is TGTGCCAGCAGCTCTATTAGCGGGAGTTCCTACGAGCAGTACTTC. The rearrangement links TRBV11-2 to TRBJ2-7, with 9 positions matching TRBD2. There are 15 residues in the CDR3. The V gene end was trimmed by 4 bases and the J gene end by 1 base; junction bases not matched to a gene: 5. The germline V gene encodes CDR1 SGHAT and CDR2 FQNNGV.

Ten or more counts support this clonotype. The CDR3 DNA sequence: TGTGCCAGCAGGATCCCTGCGAGGGAGACCCAGTACTTC. Protein sequence: CASRIPARETQYF. This chain links TRBV6-1 with TRBJ2-5; D is ambiguous. CDR1 and CDR2 (germline): MNHNS, SASEGT. Trimming took off 6 bases at V and 5 bases at J, with 13 bases between the two ends. The CDR3 spans 13 residues.

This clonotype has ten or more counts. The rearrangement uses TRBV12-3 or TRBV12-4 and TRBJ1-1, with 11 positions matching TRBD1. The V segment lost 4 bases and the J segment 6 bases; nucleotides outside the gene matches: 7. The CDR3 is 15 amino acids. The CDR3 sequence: CASSWDRGFVSEAFF. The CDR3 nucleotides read TGTGCCAGCAGTTGGGACAGGGGGTTTGTGTCTGAAGCTTTCTTT.

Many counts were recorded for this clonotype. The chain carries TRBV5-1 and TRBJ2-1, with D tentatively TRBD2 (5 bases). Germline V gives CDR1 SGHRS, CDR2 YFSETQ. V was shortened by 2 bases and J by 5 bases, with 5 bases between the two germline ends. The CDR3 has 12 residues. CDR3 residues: CASSLLDNEQFF. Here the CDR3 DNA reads TGCGCCAGCAGCTTACTAGACAATGAGCAGTTCTTC.